This TCR beta chain was recovered during a study of cytotoxic CD8 clonotypes in ibrutinib-treated CLL. Study-wide background: A median around twelve months of treatment, range 6 to 36, preceded the collection of response samples. The sample average was about 260,000 productive templates and tens of thousands of productive rearrangements.

Data came from immunoSEQ multiplex PCR; TCRdb stores just in-frame clones and leaves some out. The profile covers about 140,000 clones, with around 82% appearing a single time and about 7.4% taken by the ten largest. CDR1 and CDR2 (germline): SEHNR, FQNEAQ (reference sequence). This CDR3 has 17 residues. Trimming removed 1 base from V and 7 bases from J, with 20 bases in between. The sample was PBMCs, taken after 36 months of ibrutinib treatment. This sequence originates from a human donor with chronic lymphocytic leukemia. The V call is TRBV7-9, the J call TRBJ1-3; no reliable D call. CDR3: CASSLGLRRGVWNTIYF. The CDR3 DNA is TGTGCCAGCAGCTTAGGTTTACGGCGTGGGGTGTGGAACACCATATATTTT.